The source of this TCR beta chain is a study of T-cell reconstitution after alpha-beta-depleted transplantation in children. Findings and caveats of the study: Counts and diversity of T cells one year after transplant came mostly from newly produced T cells.

Unique molecular identifiers were incorporated into the prepared TCRbeta library. TCRdb ran MiXCR on the PCR reads and lists one entry per CDR3 protein. The sample includes more than 300,000 distinct CDR3 sequences, about 17% of them seen just once. V lost 7 bases, J lost 6 bases, and 10 bases stayed unmatched. CDR1 is SQVTM and CDR2 is ANQGSEA in the germline V gene. The CDR3 runs 13 residues. Remarks on this clonotype: The antigen is undetermined.

This chain links TRBV29-1 with TRBJ2-7; 9 bases match TRBD2. The sample was PBMCs, mostly from graft donor cells, taken 360 days after TCRalphabeta/CD19-depleted stem cell transplant. The sequence was collected from a male patient aged 2 to 9 who had a stem cell transplant for acute lymphoblastic leukemia, so the T cells may come from the graft donor. The CDR3 is CSAREGRSSEQYF. The CDR3 DNA sequence: TGCAGCGCGCGGGAGGGCCGGTCGAGCGAGCAGTACTTC.